These 8 T cell receptor beta chains were all obtained from the same sample, sequenced in a study of OX40 agonist ivuxolimab in advanced cancers. Sequenced by immunoSEQ multiplex PCR; TCRdb stores in-frame clones only, minus some. The sample lists 77,000 or so clones, around 83% seen once, with 2% to 2.5% in the top ten. This specimen consisted of CD4+ or CD8+ T cells sorted from blood, obtained in a trial of the OX40 agonist ivuxolimab. The source of these receptors is an adult with an advanced solid tumor such as melanoma, head and neck, liver or kidney cancer.

The chain has TRBV7-3 and TRBJ2-3, with D perhaps being TRBD1 or TRBD2 (6 bases each). The CDR3 extends over 15 amino acids. In germline, CDR1 is SGHTA, CDR2 FQGTGA. Between the trimmed V and J ends, which lost 4 bases and 4 bases, there was a span of 15 bases. CDR3 sequence: CASSYSGAAADTQYF. The CDR3 DNA follows: TGTGCCAGCAGCTACTCGGGGGCTGCAGCAGATACGCAGTATTTT.

The V gene is TRBV9, the J gene TRBJ1-1, with D possibly matching TRBD1 (5 bases). The CDR3 is made up of 12 amino acids. Deletions cut 4 bases from V and 11 bases from J, with 15 bases between. Germline V CDR1 and CDR2: SGDLS, YYNGEE. In DNA, the CDR3 is TGTGCCAGCAGCAAAGAAGGGGTGAGGGCTTTCTTT. Its translation: CASSKEGVRAFF.

J is TRBJ1-1 and V is TRBV7-9, with no clear D. Germline V gene data show CDR1 as SEHNR and CDR2 as FQNEAQ (reference sequence). Deletions cut 2 bases from V and 1 base from J, with 11 bases between. This CDR3 has 15 amino acids. The CDR3 is CASSLPLDWNTEAFF. CDR3 nucleotide sequence: TGTGCCAGCAGCTTACCCCTCGACTGGAACACTGAAGCTTTCTTT.

This clone occurred a few times. The J gene is TRBJ1-4, the V gene TRBV6-1; 7 bases agree with TRBD1. Trimming at V came to 2 bases and at J to 3 bases, leaving 6 bases not matched to a gene. The CDR3 length is 16 residues. Germline loops: CDR1 MNHNS, CDR2 SASEGT. The CDR3 region is CASSETTDRANEKLFF. DNA for the CDR3: TGTGCCAGCAGTGAAACTACCGACAGGGCTAATGAAAAACTGTTTTTT.

The chain employs TRBV5-1 and TRBJ1-2; no firm D call. Germline V lookup: CDR1 SGHRS, CDR2 YFSETQ. The CDR3 has 15 residues. The V and J ends lost 0 bases and 2 bases respectively, with 11 bases between them. CDR3 protein: CASSLGGSNNYGYTF. The CDR3 nucleotides read TGCGCCAGCAGCTTGGGCGGGTCGAACAACTATGGCTACACCTTC.

The chain is built from TRBV6-5 and TRBJ1-1; TRBD1 agrees at 9 bases. Germline lookup yields CDR1 MNHEY and CDR2 SVGAGI. The J segment lost 11 bases and the V segment lost 5 bases, leaving 12 bases of the junction unmatched. This CDR3 comprises 14 residues. The CDR3 loop reads CASSPGTGTRGAFF. The CDR3 coding sequence is TGTGCCAGCAGTCCCGGGACAGGGACAAGGGGGGCTTTCTTT.

This chain uses TRBV14 with TRBJ2-7; 12 positions agree with TRBD1. The CDR3 totals 16 residues. Germline-derived CDR1 and CDR2 are SGHDN and FVKESK. V lost 0 bases to trimming and J lost 5 bases; unmatched junction nucleotides: 5. CDR3 in amino acids: CASSQETGTGGDEQYF. The CDR3 bases are TGTGCCAGCAGCCAAGAGACCGGGACAGGGGGCGACGAGCAGTACTTC.

V gene TRBV6-1 combines with J gene TRBJ1-1; D not certain. This CDR3 contains 13 residues. The germline CDR1 and CDR2 sequences are MNHNS and SASEGT. Trimming left V 8 bases short and J 5 bases short, with 15 bases between. CDR3 loop: CASHSQPRTEAFF. For the CDR3, the DNA is TGTGCCAGCCACAGTCAACCGAGGACTGAAGCTTTCTTT.